Listed below are T cell receptor beta chains from one sample, sequenced in a study of T cell repertoires in cytomegalovirus infection. A single record per CDR3 protein comes from TCRdb applying MiXCR to the reads. The sample lists 750,000 to 900,000 distinct CDR3 sequences; almost 30% were seen once. Their antigen targets remain unknown. Source: cultured CD8+ T cells from PBMCs, taken from culture after CMV antigen stimulation. The receptors come from a human donor in good health (CMV status not recorded). Some clones in this sample may be carry-over from other donors' samples. Each CDR3 is given with its conserved first and last residue. A D gene is named only where the DNA matches it firmly. Part of the rows lack a size; the others show once, few, many or a class for expanded clones.

size	V	D	J	DNA	CDR3
-	TRBV2	TRBD1	TRBJ1-2	TGTGCCAGCAGTGAAGAGGGGACAGGAAAACTCTATGGCTACACCTTC	CASSEEGTGKLYGYTF
many	TRBV7-6	-	TRBJ2-3	TGTGCCAGCAGCCAAGCTGGCGGGGAAGATACGCAGTATTTT	CASSQAGGEDTQYF
few	TRBV7-6	TRBD2	TRBJ2-5	TGTGCCAGCAGCTTACGGACTAGCGGTTTCCAAGAGACCCAGTACTTC	CASSLRTSGFQETQYF
many	TRBV24-1	-	TRBJ1-1	TGTGCCACCAGTGATCATGGGAACACTGAAGCTTTCTTT	CATSDHGNTEAFF
-	TRBV7-9	-	TRBJ1-2	TGTGCCAGCAGCACGAACCAGGGCATTGACTATGGCTACACCTTC	CASSTNQGIDYGYTF
few	TRBV27	-	TRBJ2-1	TGTGCCAGCAGTCCGTCGGGGGGCCATGAGCAGTTCTTC	CASSPSGGHEQFF
-	TRBV6-5	TRBD1	TRBJ1-1	TGTGCCAGCAGTCCACTTTACAGGGGCATGGGCCTGGACACTGAAGCTTTCTTT	CASSPLYRGMGLDTEAFF
few	TRBV7-6	TRBD1	TRBJ1-2	TGTGCCAGCAGCGCCCGACAGGGCGTCTACACCTTC	CASSARQGVYTF
-	TRBV5-1	-	TRBJ1-2	TGCGCCAGCAGCTTGGCTGTGGGGCGCGACTATGGCTACACCTTC	CASSLAVGRDYGYTF
-	TRBV20-1	-	TRBJ2-7	TGCAGTGCTAGAGGAAGGACGTTCTACGAGCAGTACTTC	CSARGRTFYEQYF
-	TRBV20-1	TRBD2	TRBJ2-3	TGCAGTGCAACGACTAGCGGGGTTATTTATACGCAGTATTTT	CSATTSGVIYTQYF
few	TRBV7-9	TRBD1	TRBJ1-2	TGTGCCAGCAGCTTAGCCCGACAGGGGCCCATATATGGCTACACCTTC	CASSLARQGPIYGYTF
few	TRBV6-6	TRBD2	TRBJ2-1	TGTGCCAGCAGTTACGGCGGGGGGCTCGATGAGCAGTTCTTC	CASSYGGGLDEQFF
-	TRBV4-3	-	TRBJ2-5	TGCGCCAGCAGCCAAGGCGGGCTACCTCAAGAGACCCAGTACTTC	CASSQGGLPQETQYF
-	TRBV27	TRBD1	TRBJ1-1	TGTGCCAGCAGTCCGTCGACAGGGTCTGCCACTGAAGCTTTCTTT	CASSPSTGSATEAFF
-	TRBV4-1	-	TRBJ1-2	TGCGCCAGCAGCCAATCAACCGGTTATGGCTACACCTTC	CASSQSTGYGYTF
-	TRBV4-2	-	TRBJ1-5	TGTGCCAGCAGCCAATATTACCGGGAGGTTAGCAATCAGCCCCAGCATTTT	CASSQYYREVSNQPQHF
few	TRBV4-2	TRBD1	TRBJ2-4	TGTGCCAGCAGCCAAGTTCCCCAGGGGGCGGACATTCAGTACTTC	CASSQVPQGADIQYF
few	TRBV11-2	TRBD1	TRBJ1-1	TGTGCCAGCAGCTTATGGGACAGGGATCTGAACACTGAAGCTTTCTTT	CASSLWDRDLNTEAFF
-	TRBV12-3/TRBV12-4	TRBD2	TRBJ2-3	TGTGCCAGCAGTGGACTAGCGTACAGCACAGATACGCAGTATTTT	CASSGLAYSTDTQYF